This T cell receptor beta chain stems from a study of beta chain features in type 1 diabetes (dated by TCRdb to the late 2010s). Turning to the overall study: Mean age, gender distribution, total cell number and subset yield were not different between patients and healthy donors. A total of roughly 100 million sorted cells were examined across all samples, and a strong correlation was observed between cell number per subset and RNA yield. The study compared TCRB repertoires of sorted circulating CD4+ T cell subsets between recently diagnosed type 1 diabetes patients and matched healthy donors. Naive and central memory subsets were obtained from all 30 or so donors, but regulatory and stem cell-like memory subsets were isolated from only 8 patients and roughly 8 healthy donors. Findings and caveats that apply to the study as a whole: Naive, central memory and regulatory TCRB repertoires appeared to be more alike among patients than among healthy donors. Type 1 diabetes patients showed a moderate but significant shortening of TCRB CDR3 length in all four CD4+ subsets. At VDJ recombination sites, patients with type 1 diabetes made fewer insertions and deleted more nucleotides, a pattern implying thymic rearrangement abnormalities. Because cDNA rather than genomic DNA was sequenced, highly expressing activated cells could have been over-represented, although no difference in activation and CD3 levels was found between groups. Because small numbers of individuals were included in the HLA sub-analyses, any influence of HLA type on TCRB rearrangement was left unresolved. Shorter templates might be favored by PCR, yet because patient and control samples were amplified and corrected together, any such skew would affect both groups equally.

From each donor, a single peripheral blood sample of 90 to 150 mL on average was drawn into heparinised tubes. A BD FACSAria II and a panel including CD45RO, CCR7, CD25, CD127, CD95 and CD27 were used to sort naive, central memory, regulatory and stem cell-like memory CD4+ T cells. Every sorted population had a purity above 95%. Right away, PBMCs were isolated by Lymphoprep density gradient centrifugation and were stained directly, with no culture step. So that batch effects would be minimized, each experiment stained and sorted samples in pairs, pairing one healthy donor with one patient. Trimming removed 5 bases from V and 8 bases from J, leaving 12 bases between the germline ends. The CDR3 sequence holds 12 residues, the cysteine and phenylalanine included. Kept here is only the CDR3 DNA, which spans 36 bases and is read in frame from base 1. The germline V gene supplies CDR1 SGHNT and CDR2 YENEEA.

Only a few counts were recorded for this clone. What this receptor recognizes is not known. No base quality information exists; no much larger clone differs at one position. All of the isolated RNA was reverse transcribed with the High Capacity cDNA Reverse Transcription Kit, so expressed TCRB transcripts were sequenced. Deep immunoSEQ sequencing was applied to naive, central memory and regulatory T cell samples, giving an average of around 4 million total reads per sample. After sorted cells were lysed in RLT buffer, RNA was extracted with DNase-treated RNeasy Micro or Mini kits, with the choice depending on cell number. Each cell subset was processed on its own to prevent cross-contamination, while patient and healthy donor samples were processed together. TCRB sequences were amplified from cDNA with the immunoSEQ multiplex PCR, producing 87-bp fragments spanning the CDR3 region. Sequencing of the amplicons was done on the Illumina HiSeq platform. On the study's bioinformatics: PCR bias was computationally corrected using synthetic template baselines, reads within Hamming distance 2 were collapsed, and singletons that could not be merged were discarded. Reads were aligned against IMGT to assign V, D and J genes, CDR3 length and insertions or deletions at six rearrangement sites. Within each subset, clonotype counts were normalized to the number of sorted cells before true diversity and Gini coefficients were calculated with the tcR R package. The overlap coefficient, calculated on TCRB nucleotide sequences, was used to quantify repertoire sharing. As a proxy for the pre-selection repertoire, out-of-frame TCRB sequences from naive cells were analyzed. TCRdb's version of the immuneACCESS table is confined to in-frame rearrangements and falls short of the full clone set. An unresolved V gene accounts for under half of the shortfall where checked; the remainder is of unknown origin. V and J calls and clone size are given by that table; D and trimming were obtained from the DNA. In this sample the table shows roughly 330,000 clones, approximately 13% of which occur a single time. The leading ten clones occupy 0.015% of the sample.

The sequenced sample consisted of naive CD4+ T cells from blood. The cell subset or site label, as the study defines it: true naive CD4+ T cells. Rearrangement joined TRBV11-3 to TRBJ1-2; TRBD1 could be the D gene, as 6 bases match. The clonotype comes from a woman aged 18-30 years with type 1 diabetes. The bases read TGTGCCAGCAGCAGGTTGACAGGAGGCTACACCTTC. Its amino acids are CASSRLTGGYTF.